This is a list of T cell receptor beta chains from one sample in a study of beta chain features in type 1 diabetes. Sequencing was performed with immunoSEQ multiplex PCR; in TCRdb, only in-frame clones are kept and a portion is missing. The table shows 130,000 to 150,000 clones, with about 10% occurring only once. The sample was naive CD4+ T cells from blood. These receptors originate from a man aged 18 to 29 in good health. Both conserved end residues are part of each CDR3. Each record gives: D gene, clone size, V gene, J gene, CDR3 DNA, CDR3 protein. The D gene is left open where the match is weak. Size is stated for part of the rows, as once, few or many counts, or as a class when the clone is expanded.

D: TRBD1; size: .; V: TRBV5-4; J: TRBJ2-7; DNA: TGTGCCAGCAGCTTGGACAGGGGGCAGGACGAGCAGTACTTC; CDR3: CASSLDRGQDEQYF
D: TRBD1; size: .; V: TRBV10-3; J: TRBJ1-5; DNA: TGTGCCACCACTGCTGACAGGGGCAATCAGCCCCAGCATTTT; CDR3: CATTADRGNQPQHF
D: .; size: .; V: TRBV25-1; J: TRBJ2-5; DNA: TGTGCCAGCAGTGACTCGACACGGGATGAGCAGTACTTC; CDR3: CASSDSTRDEQYF
D: TRBD1; size: few; V: TRBV9; J: TRBJ2-3; DNA: TGTGCCAGCAGTGCCGGAGGGGGGACAGGGGATGCAGATACGCAGTATTTT; CDR3: CASSAGGGTGDADTQYF
D: TRBD2; size: many; V: TRBV5-4; J: TRBJ2-5; DNA: TGTGCCAGCAGCCAGGGACTAACCTTGTACCAAGAGACCCAGTACTTC; CDR3: CASSQGLTLYQETQYF
D: .; size: few; V: TRBV6-5; J: TRBJ2-5; DNA: TGTGCCAGCAGTGCCGACAGACTTATAGAGACCCAGTACTTC; CDR3: CASSADRLIETQYF
D: TRBD1; size: few; V: TRBV30; J: TRBJ1-4; DNA: TGTGCCTGGAGTCGCGCCGGGACAGAGGGTGAAAAACTGTTTTTT; CDR3: CAWSRAGTEGEKLFF
D: TRBD1; size: .; V: TRBV7-2; J: TRBJ2-7; DNA: TGTGCCAGCAGCTTGTCGGGACAGGGGGCCTACGAGCAGTACTTC; CDR3: CASSLSGQGAYEQYF
D: .; size: .; V: TRBV6-1; J: TRBJ1-5; DNA: TGTGCCAGCAGTGAAGTCCGGGGTGGCAATCAGCCCCAGCATTTT; CDR3: CASSEVRGGNQPQHF
D: .; size: .; V: TRBV6-6; J: TRBJ1-5; DNA: TGTGCCAGCATTCCAGGGTTTAGCAATCAGCCCCAGCATTTT; CDR3: CASIPGFSNQPQHF
D: .; size: few; V: TRBV7-2; J: TRBJ2-3; DNA: TGTGCCAGCAGCTTGGGGACTGTACGCACAGATACGCAGTATTTT; CDR3: CASSLGTVRTDTQYF
D: .; size: once; V: TRBV18; J: TRBJ1-5; DNA: TGTGCCAGCTCGTTCAGGGAAGAAGGCAATCAGCCCCAGCATTTT; CDR3: CASSFREEGNQPQHF
D: TRBD1; size: few; V: TRBV7-2; J: TRBJ2-5; DNA: TGTGCCAGCAGCTCCCAGGGGGCAGGGGAGACCCAGTACTTC; CDR3: CASSSQGAGETQYF
D: TRBD1; size: .; V: TRBV19; J: TRBJ1-2; DNA: TGTGCCAGTAGTCCTCGGGACAGGGCCTATGGCTACACCTTC; CDR3: CASSPRDRAYGYTF
D: .; size: few; V: TRBV21-1; J: TRBJ1-1; DNA: TGTGCCAGCAGCAATGGGGGACAGGGGGCTGAATTTGCTGAAGCTTTCTTT; CDR3: CASSNGGQGAEFAEAFF
D: .; size: .; V: TRBV9; J: TRBJ1-3; DNA: TGTGCCAGCAGCGCCCGGGGTGGCCCTGGAAACACCATATATTTT; CDR3: CASSARGGPGNTIYF
D: TRBD1; size: .; V: TRBV9; J: TRBJ1-2; DNA: TGTGCCAGCAGCGTAGGTGGTAGGGGGCTGATCTATGGCTACACCTTC; CDR3: CASSVGGRGLIYGYTF
D: .; size: few; V: TRBV5-1; J: TRBJ1-6; DNA: TGCGCCAGCAGCTTGGACGGACAGAATAATTCACCCCTCCACTTT; CDR3: CASSLDGQNNSPLHF
D: TRBD1; size: .; V: TRBV7-2; J: TRBJ2-1; DNA: TGCGCCGCCGGGGTAGGGGGCAAAACTTACAATGAGCAGTTCTTC; CDR3: CAAGVGGKTYNEQFF
D: .; size: few; V: TRBV5-5; J: TRBJ1-2; DNA: TGTGCCAGCAGCCCCACAGACTATGGCTACACCTTC; CDR3: CASSPTDYGYTF
D: TRBD2; size: .; V: TRBV2; J: TRBJ2-5; DNA: TGTGCCAGCAGTTTTGCGGGGGGGCGTCAAGAGACCCAGTACTTC; CDR3: CASSFAGGRQETQYF
D: .; size: .; V: TRBV30; J: TRBJ2-7; DNA: TGTGCCTGGAGTAGCGAAAGAACTTTTACTTACACCTACGAGCAGTACTTC; CDR3: CAWSSERTFTYTYEQYF
D: TRBD2; size: few; V: TRBV2; J: TRBJ2-5; DNA: TGTGCCAGCAGTGAGGTAGCGGGCCTACAAGAGACCCAGTACTTC; CDR3: CASSEVAGLQETQYF
D: .; size: .; V: TRBV19; J: TRBJ2-1; DNA: TGTGCCAGTAGTATAGGCGGGGGCCCCTACAATGAGCAGTTCTTC; CDR3: CASSIGGGPYNEQFF
D: TRBD1; size: .; V: TRBV6-5; J: TRBJ2-7; DNA: TGTGCCAGCAGTTACTCGGGGACAGGGTCGTACGAGCAGTACTTC; CDR3: CASSYSGTGSYEQYF
D: .; size: .; V: TRBV9; J: TRBJ2-1; DNA: TGTGCCAGCAGCCTTCTTGGAGCGGTCTCCTACAATGAGCAGTTCTTC; CDR3: CASSLLGAVSYNEQFF
D: .; size: .; V: TRBV28; J: TRBJ2-3; DNA: TGTGCCAGCGGGGGGACCCCCGTGACGCAGTATTTT; CDR3: CASGGTPVTQYF
D: .; size: .; V: TRBV27; J: TRBJ1-1; DNA: TGTGCCAGCAGTCCCATGACAGGAATGAACACTGAAGCTTTCTTT; CDR3: CASSPMTGMNTEAFF
D: .; size: few; V: TRBV10-3; J: TRBJ1-2; DNA: TGTGCCATCAGTGCAACAGACGGCTATGGCTACACCTTC; CDR3: CAISATDGYGYTF
D: .; size: many; V: TRBV7-3; J: TRBJ2-5; DNA: TGTGCCAGCAGCCCAAGCGCTGGGGAGACCCAGTACTTC; CDR3: CASSPSAGETQYF
D: .; size: .; V: TRBV27; J: TRBJ2-7; DNA: TGTGCCAGCAGTCTCCAACAGTCGACTAGCTCCTACGAGCAGTACTTC; CDR3: CASSLQQSTSSYEQYF
D: TRBD1; size: few; V: TRBV18; J: TRBJ1-2; DNA: TGTGCCAGCTCACTCAGAGCCCGGGACAGGGGGCCCTATGGCTACACCTTC; CDR3: CASSLRARDRGPYGYTF
D: TRBD2; size: few; V: TRBV28; J: TRBJ2-5; DNA: TGTGCCAGCAGCCCAATAGCGGGGGCCTTAGGACAAGAGACCCAGTACTTC; CDR3: CASSPIAGALGQETQYF
D: .; size: .; V: TRBV28; J: TRBJ1-4; DNA: TGTGCCAGCAGTTTATGGGTCAGAGGTAAAAATGAAAAACTGTTTTTT; CDR3: CASSLWVRGKNEKLFF
D: .; size: few; V: TRBV7-3; J: TRBJ2-2; DNA: TGTGCCAGCAGCTCCAGTTGGAGGGGGCAACAATTCGCGAACACCGGGGAGCTGTTTTTT; CDR3: CASSSSWRGQQFANTGELFF
D: .; size: .; V: TRBV6-1; J: TRBJ2-7; DNA: TGTGCCAGCAGTGAAAGGACACGGCAGTACTTC; CDR3: CASSERTRQYF
D: TRBD2; size: .; V: TRBV9; J: TRBJ2-5; DNA: TGTGCCAGCAGCGTAGCCGGGGGGCAAGAGACCCAGTACTTC; CDR3: CASSVAGGQETQYF
D: TRBD1; size: few; V: TRBV12-5; J: TRBJ1-5; DNA: TGTGCTAGTGGTTTGGCCTACGCCGAATGGGACAGGGGCCATAGCAATCAGCCCCAGCATTTT; CDR3: CASGLAYAEWDRGHSNQPQHF
D: .; size: .; V: TRBV2; J: TRBJ2-2; DNA: TGTGCCAGCACCTCAGGGGGGAGCACCGGGGAGCTGTTTTTT; CDR3: CASTSGGSTGELFF
D: TRBD1; size: .; V: TRBV20-1; J: TRBJ1-2; DNA: TGCAGTGCGTATAAGACAGGGGGCTACACCTTC; CDR3: CSAYKTGGYTF
D: TRBD2; size: .; V: TRBV9; J: TRBJ2-3; DNA: TGTGCCAGCAAGAGGGGCCTTGGGACTAGCGGTACAGATACGCAGTATTTT; CDR3: CASKRGLGTSGTDTQYF
D: .; size: few; V: TRBV5-1; J: TRBJ2-7; DNA: TGCGCCTCCGGGAACCACTACGAGCAGTACTTC; CDR3: CASGNHYEQYF
D: .; size: .; V: TRBV6-6; J: TRBJ1-1; DNA: TGTGCCAGCAGTTACTCAAGGGGAATGAACACTGAAGCTTTCTTT; CDR3: CASSYSRGMNTEAFF
D: .; size: few; V: TRBV5-6; J: TRBJ1-1; DNA: TGTGCCAGCAGCTGGGTTGCGGAGGGAACTGAAGCTTTCTTT; CDR3: CASSWVAEGTEAFF
D: .; size: few; V: TRBV14; J: TRBJ2-7; DNA: TGTGCCAGCAGCCAAGATTCCGCAGGGACTGGTCCCCCGGGTATCTACGAGCAGTACTTC; CDR3: CASSQDSAGTGPPGIYEQYF
D: .; size: few; V: TRBV15; J: TRBJ1-5; DNA: TGTGCCACCAGCAGAGTTCCAGGGGTGAGCAATCAGCCCCAGCATTTT; CDR3: CATSRVPGVSNQPQHF
D: TRBD1; size: .; V: TRBV5-1; J: TRBJ1-6; DNA: TGCGCCAGCAGCTTGGGGGGTTTGACAGGGGGGATTTCACCCCTCCACTTT; CDR3: CASSLGGLTGGISPLHF